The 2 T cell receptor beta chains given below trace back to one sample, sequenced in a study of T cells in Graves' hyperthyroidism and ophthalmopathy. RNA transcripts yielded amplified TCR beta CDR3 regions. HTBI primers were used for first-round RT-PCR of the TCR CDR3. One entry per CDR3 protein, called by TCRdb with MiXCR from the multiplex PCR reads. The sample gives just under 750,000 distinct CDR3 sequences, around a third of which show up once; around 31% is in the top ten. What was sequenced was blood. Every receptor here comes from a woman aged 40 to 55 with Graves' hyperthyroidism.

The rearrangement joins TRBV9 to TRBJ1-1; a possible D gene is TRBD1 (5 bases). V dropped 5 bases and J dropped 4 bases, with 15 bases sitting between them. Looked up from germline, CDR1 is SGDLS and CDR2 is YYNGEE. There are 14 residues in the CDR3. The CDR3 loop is CASSDYPRGTEAFF. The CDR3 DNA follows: TGTGCCAGCAGTGACTACCCTAGGGGCACTGAAGCTTTCTTT. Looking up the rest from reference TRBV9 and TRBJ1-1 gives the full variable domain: DSGVTQTPKHLITATGQRVTLRCSPRSGDLSVYWYQQSLDQGLQFLIQYYNGEERAKGNILERFSAQQFPDLHSELNLSSLELGDSALYFCASSDYPRGTEAFFGQGTRLTVV.

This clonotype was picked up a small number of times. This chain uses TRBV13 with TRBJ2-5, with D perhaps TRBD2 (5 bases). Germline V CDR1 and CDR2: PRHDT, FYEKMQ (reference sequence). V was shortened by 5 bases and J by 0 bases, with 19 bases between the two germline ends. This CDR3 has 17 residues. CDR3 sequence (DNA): TGTGCCAGCAGCCAGGCCCACTCCGGGGAGTACCAAGAGACCCAGTACTTC. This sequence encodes CASSQAHSGEYQETQYF.